The T cell receptor (beta chain) described here comes from a study of blood T cell repertoires in COVID-19. Study information: The analysed material was cDNA or gDNA that came from T cells, B-cell-depleted T cells, or PBMCs.

The CDR3 contains 15 residues. Germline CDR1 and CDR2: SGHRS and YFSETQ. V shed 0 bases, J shed 11 bases, and the junction held 12 bases outside the gene matches. Generated by immunoSEQ multiplex PCR, the TCRdb table keeps only in-frame clones and is missing some. The table lists approximately 170,000 clones, around four fifths of them singletons. The sample was peripheral blood. The V and J genes are TRBV5-1 and TRBJ1-1, with 8 bases fitting TRBD1. The receptor's source is a woman aged 70-85 years with COVID-19, enrolled during active disease. The CDR3 bases are TGCGCCAGCAGCTTGGACGGGACAGGACTATTAGAGGCTTTCTTT. It is translated as CASSLDGTGLLEAFF.